A few counts support the clone carrying this T cell receptor (beta chain). This sample was included in a study of blood T cell repertoires in COVID-19. Study in general: Italy, Spain and the United States were the sources of the convalescent and acute COVID-19 samples. T cells, B-cell-depleted T cells, or PBMCs supplied cDNA or gDNA.

Germline-derived CDR1 and CDR2 are SEHNR and FQNEAQ (reference sequence). The germline V and J ends were trimmed by 5 bases and 1 base, with 14 bases remaining between them. The CDR3 length is 16 residues. The table came from immunoSEQ multiplex PCR; TCRdb's copy has only in-frame clones and leaves some out. The data hold about 76,000 clones, with 80% to 85% observed a single time. Sequencing input: peripheral blood. The TCR was taken from a human donor in a cohort sampled during active COVID-19. The chain couples TRBV7-9 to TRBJ2-2, with D unclear. CDR3 DNA sequence: TGTGCCAGCAGCCCTCTAGGTGCCTTGAACACCGGGGAGCTGTTTTTT. This gives the protein CASSPLGALNTGELFF. The full variable domain, its missing parts supplied by reference TRBV7-9 and TRBJ2-2, is DTGVSQNPRHKITKRGQNVTFRCDPISEHNRLYWYRQTLGQGPEFLTYFQNEAQLEKSRLLSDRFSAERPKGSFSTLEIQRTEQGDSAMYLCASSPLGALNTGELFFGEGSRLTVL.